The 20 T cell receptor beta chains reported below all come from one sample, sequenced in a study of post-analysis software for immune sequencing data. Their antigens are not known. Whole-study results and caveats: Included in a set of about 5 TRBV segments more frequent in patients than controls were TRBV5-6, TRBV5-1 and TRBV20-1.

Unique molecular identifiers had been added to the TCR beta cDNA libraries. MiXCR, applied by TCRdb to the PCR reads, yields one record per CDR3 protein. The sample carries roughly 870,000 distinct CDR3 sequences, 53% recorded once. Specimen: blood. These receptors originate from a girl under 18 with multiple sclerosis.

The chain recombines TRBV2 with TRBJ2-4; TRBD2 aligns across 15 bases. The last part of the DNA fits TRBJ2-7 better; the J call may be wrong. Germline V gene sequence: CDR1 SNHLY, CDR2 FYNNEI. The CDR3 sequence is 20 residues long. The CDR3 sequence is CASSRQRTSGGETLTYEQYF. For the CDR3, the DNA is TGTGCCAGCAGTCGGCAACGGACTAGCGGGGGGGAAACCCTCACCTACGAGCAGTACTTC.

Here the CDR3 reads CSAPLGDTEAFF. The CDR3 coding sequence is TGCAGTGCTCCCCTTGGGGACACTGAAGCTTTCTTT. The chain has TRBV20-1 and TRBJ1-1; no definite D call. Germline V gene lookup returns CDR1 DFQATT and CDR2 SNEGSKA (reference sequence). The CDR3 runs to 12 residues. V lost 5 bases, J lost 3 bases, and 10 bases lay in between.

The gene calls are TRBV6-5 and TRBJ1-1; D perhaps matches TRBD1 (5 bases). With 10 bases removed from V and 3 bases from J, the gap between germline ends came to 15 bases. The germline CDR1 and CDR2 sequences are MNHEY and SVGAGI. This CDR3 has 13 amino acids. DNA of the CDR3: TGTGCCAACAGGCGTAGTTTCGACACTGAAGCTTTCTTT. Protein product: CANRRSFDTEAFF.

The chain joins TRBV6-5 to TRBJ2-5, with TRBD2 matching 7 bases. Germline values: CDR1 MNHEY, CDR2 SVGAGI. The ends lost 6 bases at V and 2 bases at J; junction bases unmatched: 9. This CDR3 has 15 amino acids. The CDR3 loop reads CASSRAGFRQETQYF. The CDR3 nucleotides are TGTGCCAGCAGCCGAGCGGGGTTCCGACAAGAGACCCAGTACTTC.

This clonotype was observed a handful of times. The gene calls are TRBV29-1 and TRBJ2-5; D gene uncertain. Trimming took off 3 bases at V and 0 bases at J, with 8 bases between the two ends. This CDR3 has 13 residues. The V gene's germline CDR1 is SQVTM and CDR2 ANQGSEA. CDR3 bases: TGCAGCGTTGATGTAGACCACCAAGAGACCCAGTACTTC. It translates to CSVDVDHQETQYF.

This clonotype was detected a few times. The J gene is TRBJ2-5, the V gene TRBV5-5; 7 nucleotides agree with TRBD1. Near its end, the DNA agrees better with TRBJ2-7, so the J call may be wrong. There are 14 residues in the CDR3. CDR1 is SGHKS and CDR2 is YYEKEE in the germline V gene (reference sequence). The CDR3: CATNPAAGGSEQYF. The CDR3 bases are TGTGCCACCAACCCTGCGGCAGGGGGAAGCGAGCAGTACTTC.

This clonotype showed up just once. The CDR3 region is CASSLVGPGSVDYGYTF. The CDR3 DNA sequence: TGTGCCAGCAGCTTAGTGGGCCCAGGGAGTGTAGACTATGGCTACACCTTC. The J gene is TRBJ1-2, the V gene TRBV7-8, with D possibly TRBD1 on 5 matching bases. This CDR3 contains 17 residues. V was clipped by 1 base and J by 3 bases, with 18 bases between them. CDR1 SGHVS and CDR2 FQNEAQ come from the germline V gene.

The V call is TRBV7-9, the J call TRBJ2-5; D unclear. The V end lost 1 base, the J end lost 1 base, and 13 bases lay between the germline ends. This CDR3 is built from 16 residues. Germline lookup yields CDR1 SEHNR and CDR2 FQNEAQ (reference sequence). The CDR3 sequence is CASSLEQSLSQETQYF. As DNA, the CDR3 is TGTGCCAGCAGCTTAGAACAGTCCCTGTCCCAAGAGACCCAGTACTTC.

The chain carries TRBV4-1 and TRBJ2-1, with 7 nucleotides matching TRBD2. CDR1 and CDR2 from the germline V gene are MGHRA and YSYEKL. With V trimmed by 1 base and J by 8 bases, 17 bases remained unmatched. The CDR3 totals 18 residues. The chain's CDR3 is CASSQGPLRQRESDEQFF. The CDR3 DNA is TGCGCCAGCAGCCAAGGACCCCTTCGACAGCGGGAATCGGATGAGCAGTTCTTC.

The J gene is TRBJ2-7, the V gene TRBV27, with 9 bases lining up with TRBD1. The CDR3 has 14 amino acids. J was trimmed by 6 bases and V by 5 bases; bases with no gene match: 8. CDR1 and CDR2 from the germline V gene are MNHEY and SMNVEV (reference sequence). The chain's CDR3 is CASSTGTGKGEQYF. In DNA, the CDR3 is TGTGCCAGCAGTACTGGGACAGGGAAGGGCGAGCAGTACTTC.

The gene calls are TRBV7-2 and TRBJ2-6; 10 bases align to TRBD1. The CDR3 is 17 amino acids. Germline trimming cut 4 bases from V and 0 bases from J; bases unmatched to any gene: 3. Germline-derived CDR1 and CDR2 are SGHTA and FQGNSA. DNA of the CDR3: TGTGCCAGCAGCTCTGGGACAGGGGCCTCTGGGGCCAACGTCCTGACTTTC. This codes for CASSSGTGASGANVLTF.

The genes are TRBV7-8 and TRBJ1-2, with 8 bases identical to TRBD1. Losses at the gene ends were 2 bases for V and 0 bases for J; bases not matched to a gene: 8. The V gene's germline CDR1 is SGHVS and CDR2 FQNEAQ. This CDR3 is built from 17 residues. CDR3 region: CASSLLGQAKANYGYTF. The CDR3 bases are TGTGCCAGCAGCTTATTGGGACAGGCTAAAGCTAACTATGGCTACACCTTC.

The chain links TRBV10-3 to TRBJ2-7; D unresolved. V lost 2 bases to trimming and J lost 3 bases, with 14 bases between them. CDR1 is ENHRY, CDR2 SYGVKD, per germline. The CDR3 is made up of 15 amino acids. The CDR3 DNA is TGTGCCATCAGTGAGACGCGGCTGGATGGCTACGAGCAGTACTTC. This translates into CAISETRLDGYEQYF.

The CDR3 protein is CASSVLGGSSYNEQFF. The CDR3, as DNA: TGTGCCAGCAGCGTATTAGGGGGGAGCTCCTACAATGAGCAGTTCTTC. The rearrangement links TRBV9 to TRBJ2-1; D tentatively reads TRBD1 or TRBD2 (6 bases each). Trimming removed 1 base at V and 0 bases at J, with 11 bases between. CDR3 length: 16 residues. CDR1 SGDLS and CDR2 YYNGEE come from the germline V gene.

The chain couples TRBV29-1 to TRBJ1-2; D uncertain. CDR1 and CDR2 from the germline V gene are SQVTM and ANQGSEA. This CDR3 spans 12 amino acids. Trimming cost V 3 bases and J 8 bases, with 13 bases left between them. The CDR3 DNA is TGCAGCGTTGAGGGTCGGTCGGGGGGCTACACCTTC. This gives the protein CSVEGRSGGYTF.

The chain has TRBV2 and TRBJ2-7; no clear D. CDR3 size: 14 residues. Trimming cost V 6 bases and J 2 bases, with 14 bases left between them. CDR1 and CDR2 from the germline V gene are SNHLY and FYNNEI. The CDR3 nucleotides read TGTGCCAGCAGGCTGGAGCGCCTCGCCTACGAGCAGTACTTC. It translates to CASRLERLAYEQYF.

This clonotype has only a few counts. The chain carries TRBV6-5 and TRBJ2-7; the D is unclear. V shed 4 bases and J shed 2 bases, with 9 bases lying between them. Germline V gene lookup returns CDR1 MNHEY and CDR2 SVGAGI. CDR3 length: 13 residues. The CDR3 reads CASSSPTAYEQYF. The CDR3 DNA is TGTGCCAGCAGTTCTCCGACGGCCTACGAGCAGTACTTC.

This sequence joins TRBV15 and TRBJ1-2, with a possible D match to TRBD1 (6 bases). The ends were cut back, 8 bases at V and 1 base at J, with 17 bases in the middle. The CDR3 is made up of 15 amino acids. Germline V gene data show CDR1 as LNHNV and CDR2 as YYDKDF (reference sequence). The CDR3 DNA reads as TGTGCCACCGCTGGGGGGCAGGGGTTTAACTATGGCTACACCTTC. Protein sequence: CATAGGQGFNYGYTF.

The V call is TRBV7-8, the J call TRBJ2-6; TRBD1 might be the D (5 bases). V was trimmed by 4 bases and J by 3 bases, leaving 10 bases between them. The CDR3 has 15 amino acids. The germline CDR1 and CDR2 sequences are SGHVS and FQNEAQ. CDR3 protein: CASSSWGGGANVLTF. The CDR3 region has the DNA TGTGCCAGCAGCTCATGGGGCGGTGGGGCCAACGTCCTGACTTTC.

This clonotype was seen a handful of times. The rearrangement uses TRBV21-1 and TRBJ1-1. TRBV21-1 represents a pseudogene. The CDR3 length is 15 residues. CDR3 in DNA: TGTGCCAGCAGCAAAGAGAGGTCTCTTTCCCCTGAAGCTTTCTTT. This translates into CASSKERSLSPEAFF.